This T cell receptor (beta chain) was identified during a study of response to subunit inactivated influenza vaccine. V lost 7 bases, J lost 12 bases, and 15 bases lay in between. The CDR3 extends over 11 amino acids. Germline lookup yields CDR1 MNHNY and CDR2 SVGAGI (reference sequence). TCRdb re-called the RT-PCR reads through MiXCR, storing one row per CDR3 protein. The sample has roughly 150,000 distinct CDR3 sequences, about a tenth seen once; the top ten hold 9.5% to 15%. Only one count was recorded for this clonotype. Its target is not known. Study-level findings and limits: The authors put forward the suggestion that each seasonal influenza vaccination may bring in only a limited number of new T cells.

The input for sequencing was non-naive T cells sorted from PBMCs, taken around seven weeks after vaccination. The V gene is TRBV6-6, the J gene TRBJ1-1; D is unclear. This clonotype was sampled from a man aged 45 to 65 who received an inactivated influenza vaccine. The CDR3 sequence: CASTSYRGTFF. CDR3 in DNA: TGTGCCAGCACATCGTACCGGGGAACTTTCTTT.